The text below deals with one T cell receptor beta chain. The antigen it binds to is not known. Germline and junction disagree at one end, which may indicate a read error. The entry originates in a study of blood T cell repertoires in COVID-19 (TCRdb year 2020). At the level of the whole study: Samples from collaborators originated in the United States, Italy and Spain and spanned both the acute and convalescent phases of COVID-19. The samples were drawn from two sources: the first 160 participants of the ongoing ImmuneRACE study, and 1,000 to 1,500 subjects contributed by 6 global collaborators. Where HLA class I and class II types were available, the types were taken from metadata supplied by the sample provider, not from assay-based typing. The repertoires were released in a freely available public database intended as a resource for research on the immune response to SARS-CoV-2. The material from the prospective study consisted of cDNA or gDNA derived from T cells, B-cell-depleted T cells, or PBMCs. A de-identified subject ID, COVID-19 status, age in years and sex were almost always included in the sample metadata. Deeply sampled blood TCRbeta repertoires from subjects exposed to, actively infected with, or recovered from COVID-19 were included in the dataset.

General study outcomes and caveats: Clinical and demographic metadata were provided uncurated, with the amount varying by source and participant.

Reading the germline V gene (reference sequence) gives CDR1 SSHAT and CDR2 FNYEAQ. The CDR3 has 13 amino acids, counting the end cysteine and phenylalanine. Only the CDR3 DNA is retained, 39 bases long and in frame from the first base. Whole blood was collected in K2EDTA tubes by collaborating institutions according to the institutions' own protocols. For TCRbeta analysis, collaborators shipped samples in one of three forms: frozen whole blood, isolated PBMCs, or DNA extracted from either of those sample types. TCRbeta CDR3 regions were amplified from genomic DNA using the immunoSEQ Assay, a bias-controlled multiplex PCR. The original methods were these. Nucleated cell counts per sample were estimated from amplification of reference gene primers within the assay. Sequence reads were collapsed and filtered to measure the absolute abundance of every unique TCRbeta CDR3 rearrangement. Productive Simpson clonality was computed per sample as the square root of Simpson's diversity index over productive rearrangements. TCRdb limited this immuneACCESS table to in-frame rearrangements with V and J called. A share of clones is missing; checked studies link under half to unresolved V genes, and the rest is unexplained. Clone size and the V and J calls come from that table; the DNA yielded D and trimming. The table for this sample lists more than 110,000 clones; over 60% of them were counted only once. The leading ten clones occupy roughly 4.7% of the sample.

Sequencing was done on a sample of peripheral blood. This TCR was sampled from a woman aged 80 or over with active or convalescent COVID-19. The chain was built from TRBV7-7 and TRBJ2-5; a tentative D call is TRBD1 (5 bases match). The CDR3 protein is CASSPDRWETQYF. DNA sequence: TGTGCTAGCAGCCCAGACAGATGGGAGACCCAGTACTTC.